The next 3 T cell receptor beta chains were all read from a single sample in a study of Ad26.COV2.S vaccination and SARS-CoV-2 variants. Treatment meaning: some 20 received Ad26.COV2.S at low or high dose, single or two shots; 5 received placebo; per-sample allocation not given. At day 63 after the first vaccine or placebo injection, samples were drawn. TCRdb's copy holds only in-frame clones and misses some; the assay was immunoSEQ multiplex PCR. The sample carries around 380,000 clones, more than 85% recorded once. The sequenced sample was peripheral blood, obtained in a trial of Ad26.COV2.S vaccine versus placebo. The receptors were sampled from a person aged 18 to 59 who received the Ad26.COV2.S COVID-19 vaccine or a placebo.

The chain employs TRBV4-1 and TRBJ2-1, with 11 bases identical to TRBD2. Germline CDR1 and CDR2: MGHRA and YSYEKL. This CDR3 spans 18 amino acids. V shed 0 bases, J shed 4 bases, and the junction held 8 bases outside the gene matches. CDR3 coding DNA: TGCGCCAGCAGCCAAGATCCGCTAGCGGGGGGCCTTTACAATGAGCAGTTCTTC. It translates to CASSQDPLAGGLYNEQFF.

V usage is TRBV4-1 and J usage is TRBJ2-7; D unresolved. The ends were cut back, 7 bases at V and 1 base at J, with 20 bases in the middle. The CDR3 contains 16 residues. The germline V gene has CDR1 MGHRA and CDR2 YSYEKL. The CDR3 region is CASTPEYTTSSYEQYF. The CDR3 region has the DNA TGCGCCAGCACCCCGGAGTACACGACCTCATCCTACGAGCAGTACTTC.

V and J are TRBV5-6 and TRBJ2-1, with 9 bases matching TRBD2. CDR1 is SGHDT and CDR2 is YYEEEE in the germline V gene. This CDR3 has 14 amino acids. Trimming at V came to 0 bases and at J to 13 bases, leaving 8 bases not matched to a gene. CDR3 protein: CASSLERGGDPQFF. As DNA, the CDR3 is TGTGCCAGCAGCTTGGAGCGCGGGGGGGACCCCCAGTTCTTC.